The 15 T cell receptor beta chains below were found in one sample sequenced in a study of T cells in women clearing cervical HPV infection. Assay used: immunoSEQ multiplex PCR; TCRdb lists only in-frame clones, some missing. The repertoire table contains some 20,000 clones. Sequenced input: blood buffy coat. The source of these receptors is a woman between 18 and 69 years old with a cervical HPV16 infection that either progressed to CIN3+ or cleared (not recorded which).

Comment on this clone: The read terminates 3 residues before the CDR3 end, so the remaining end is supplied by the germline J gene. The chain is built from TRBV13 and TRBJ2-5, with 11 bases fitting TRBD2. Germline V gene lookup returns CDR1 PRHDT and CDR2 FYEKMQ (reference sequence). The CDR3 extends over 14 amino acids. After removal of 3 bases from V and 5 bases from J, the junction contained 2 bases not matched to a gene. The CDR3 here is CASSFLAGGETQYF. The CDR3 bases that were read are TGTGCCAGCAGCTTTCTAGCGGGGGGCGAGACC.

On this clone: The read stops 3 residues short of the end of the CDR3; the missing end is completed from the germline J gene. This chain connects TRBV18 to TRBJ2-7; 13 bases match TRBD2. This CDR3 is built from 20 residues. From germline, CDR1 is KGHSH and CDR2 LQKENI. Trimming removed 3 bases from V and 3 bases from J; junction bases left unmatched: 17. The CDR3 protein is CASSPRPTTGLAGVGYEQYF. CDR3 bases read: TGTGCCAGCTCACCCCGACCGACAACTGGACTAGCGGGAGTAGGCTACGAG.

On this clone itself: The DNA ends 3 residues before the CDR3 does, and the rest of the CDR3 is filled in from the germline J gene. The chain joins TRBV25-1 to TRBJ2-1; 8 bases align to TRBD2. This CDR3 has 15 amino acids. V lost 4 bases, J lost 5 bases, and 7 bases stayed unmatched. Looked up from germline, CDR1 is MGHDK and CDR2 is SYGVNS. Here the CDR3 reads CASSVTSGINNEQFF. The CDR3 DNA, read in part, is TGTGCCAGCAGTGTAACTAGCGGCATAAACAATGAG.

To note about this clone: The read falls 3 residues short of the CDR3 end, and the missing part is taken from the germline J gene. The rearrangement joins TRBV20-1 to TRBJ2-2; 13 bases are shared with TRBD2. The CDR3 length is 18 residues. Germline CDR1 reads DFQATT; CDR2 reads SNEGSKA (reference sequence). J gave up 0 bases and V 0 bases, and 4 bases lay outside the gene matches. CDR3 bases read: TGCAGTGCTAGAGATACTAGCGGGGGGGCCGCGAACACCGGGGAG. This gives the protein CSARDTSGGAANTGE. The entire CDR3 reads CSARDTSGGAANTGELFF.

In the case of this clone: The read stops 3 residues short of the end of the CDR3; the missing end is completed from the germline J gene. The chain couples TRBV11-2 to TRBJ2-1; D gene uncertain. Germline values: CDR1 SGHAT, CDR2 FQNNGV. The CDR3 contains 12 residues. Trimming took 6 bases from V and 5 from J, leaving 8 bases between them. The CDR3: CASSWAHNEQFF. CDR3 DNA, as far as it was read: TGTGCCAGCAGTTGGGCCCACAATGAG.

On this clone itself: The read finishes 3 residues shy of the CDR3 end, and the germline J gene is used to complete it. The chain is built from TRBV12-3 or TRBV12-4 and TRBJ2-7, with 10 bases fitting TRBD1. This CDR3 comprises 15 residues. Unmatched junction bases numbered 4, after V lost 3 bases and J lost 2 bases. CDR3: CASSFGGQGTYEQYF. The covered CDR3 bases are TGTGCCAGCAGTTTTGGGGGACAGGGGACCTACGAG.

For this clone: The CDR3 end is not reached by the read, which stops 3 residues before it; the germline J gene fills it in. The rearrangement joins TRBV2 to TRBJ1-1; TRBD1 might be the D (6 bases). Between the trimmed V and J ends, which lost 5 bases and 6 bases, there was a span of 16 bases. This CDR3 is 14 amino acids long. Looked up from germline, CDR1 is SNHLY and CDR2 is FYNNEI. The DNA read from the CDR3 is TGTGCCAGCAGTAAGTGGGGGGGCAACCCTGAA. Residues: CASSKWGGNPE. Given in full, the CDR3 is CASSKWGGNPEAFF.

Details on this clone: With the read ending 3 residues before the CDR3 end, the germline J gene is used to fill in that end. This chain connects TRBV18 to TRBJ1-2; 8 nucleotides align to TRBD1. Germline CDR1 and CDR2: KGHSH and LQKENI. The CDR3 contains 15 residues. Trimming removed 2 bases from V and 4 bases from J; junction bases left unmatched: 6. CDR3 DNA (partial): TGTGCCAGCTCACCATACGGGACAGGACCCTATGGC. It is translated as CASSPYGTGPYG. In full, the CDR3 reads CASSPYGTGPYGYTF. The full variable domain, rest sourced from reference TRBV18 and TRBJ1-2, is NAGVMQNPRHLVRRRGQEARLRCSPMKGHSHVYWYRQLPEEGLKFMVYLQKENIIDESGMPKERFSAEFPKEGPSILRIQQVVRGDSAAYFCASSPYGTGPYGYTFGSGTRLTVV.

In the case of this clone: The CDR3 extends 3 residues past the end of the read, so its final part is completed from the germline J gene. The chain uses TRBV7-6 and TRBJ1-1, with D tentatively TRBD1 (5 bases). Germline CDR1 is SGHVS and CDR2 is FNYEAQ. The CDR3 is 14 residues long. The CDR3 here is CASSLTVQGETAFF. CDR3 DNA (partial): TGTGCCAGCAGTTTAACCGTCCAAGGGGAGACA. The full variable domain, completed using reference TRBV7-6 and TRBJ1-1, is GAGVSQSPRYKVTKRGQDVALRCDPISGHVSLYWYRQALGQGPEFLTYFNYEAQQDKSGLPNDRFSAERPEGSISTLTIQRTEQRDSAMYRCASSLTVQGETAFFGQGTRLTVV.

In regard to this clone: The read comes to an end 3 residues before the CDR3 does, leaving the germline J gene to fill in the end. The gene calls are TRBV2 and TRBJ2-5; TRBD1 aligns across 8 bases. This CDR3 region has 14 residues. The ends lost 9 bases at V and 3 bases at J; junction bases unmatched: 9. Germline CDR1 is SNHLY and CDR2 is FYNNEI. The CDR3 here is CASTQTGVEETQYF. The part of the CDR3 DNA that was read is TGTGCCAGTACCCAGACAGGGGTAGAAGAGACC.

Regarding this clone: The read finishes 3 residues shy of the CDR3 end, and the germline J gene is used to complete it. The V gene is TRBV5-1, the J gene TRBJ2-1, with 12 bases matching TRBD2. With 0 bases clipped from V and 4 bases from J, the junction kept 2 bases outside the gene matches. CDR1 and CDR2 (germline): SGHRS, YFSETQ. This CDR3 has 16 residues. The CDR3 region is CASSLGTSGIYNEQFF. The sequenced CDR3 bases are TGCGCCAGCAGCTTGGGGACTAGCGGGATTTACAATGAG.

On this clone: Coverage ceases 3 residues before the CDR3 finishes, and the germline J gene fills in the end. The chain has TRBV19 and TRBJ1-2; no clear D. The CDR3 has 13 residues. Germline CDR1 and CDR2: LNHDA and SQIVND (reference sequence). CDR3 residues: CASSIDHRRGYTF. Incomplete CDR3 DNA: TGTGCCAGTAGTATAGATCATCGTCGGGGC. The entire variable domain, with the rest obtained from reference TRBV19 and TRBJ1-2, is as follows: DGGITQSPKYLFRKEGQNVTLSCEQNLNHDAMYWYRQDPGQGLRLIYYSQIVNDFQKGDIAEGYSVSREKKESFPLTVTSAQKNPTAFYLCASSIDHRRGYTFGSGTRLTVV.

Comments on this clone: The CDR3 extends 3 residues past the end of the read, so its final part is completed from the germline J gene. V is TRBV19 and J is TRBJ1-2, with D uncertain. In germline, CDR1 is LNHDA, CDR2 SQIVND (reference sequence). V lost 8 bases to trimming and J lost 5 bases, with 12 bases between them. The CDR3 spans 12 residues. Incomplete CDR3 DNA: TGTGCCAGTGCTACCGGGTGGTATGGC. Translating gives CASATGWYG. The complete CDR3 reads CASATGWYGYTF.

CDR3 loop: CASSASLAGGLETQYF. The sequenced part of the CDR3 DNA is TGCGCCAGCAGCGCCAGCCTAGCGGGGGGGCTAGAGACC. This sequence joins TRBV5-1 and TRBJ2-5; 12 bases fit TRBD2. The read comes to an end 3 residues before the CDR3 does, leaving the germline J gene to fill in the end. The CDR3 covers 16 residues. Germline lookup yields CDR1 SGHRS and CDR2 YFSETQ. Germline trimming cut 4 bases from V and 4 bases from J; bases unmatched to any gene: 8. Together with reference TRBV5-1 and TRBJ2-5, the CDR3 gives the full variable domain: KAGVTQTPRYLIKTRGQQVTLSCSPISGHRSVSWYQQTPGQGLQFLFEYFSETQRNKGNFPGRFSGRQFSNSRSEMNVSTLELGDSALYLCASSASLAGGLETQYFGPGTRLLVL.

On this clone: The CDR3 goes on 3 residues after the read ends, and that part is filled in from the germline J gene. The rearrangement uses TRBV4-1 and TRBJ2-3; 11 bases fit TRBD2. This CDR3 is 15 amino acids long. The junction had 1 base not matched to a gene; V was cut back by 1 base and J by 4 bases. Germline loops: CDR1 MGHRA, CDR2 YSYEKL. The CDR3 reads CASSQVAGGSDTQYF. The sequenced part of the CDR3 DNA is TGCGCCAGCAGCCAAGTAGCGGGGGGGTCAGATACG.